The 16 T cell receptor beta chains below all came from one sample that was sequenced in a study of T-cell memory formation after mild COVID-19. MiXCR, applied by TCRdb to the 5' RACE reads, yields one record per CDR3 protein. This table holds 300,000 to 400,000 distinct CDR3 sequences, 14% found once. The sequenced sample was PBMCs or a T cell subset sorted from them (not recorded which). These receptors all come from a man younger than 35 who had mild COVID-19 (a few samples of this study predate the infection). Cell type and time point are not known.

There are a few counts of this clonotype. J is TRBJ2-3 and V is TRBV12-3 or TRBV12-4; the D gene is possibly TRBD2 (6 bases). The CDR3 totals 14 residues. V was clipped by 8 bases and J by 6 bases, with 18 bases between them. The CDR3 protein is CASRRSRGRDTQYF. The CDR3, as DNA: TGTGCCAGCCGGAGATCGCGGGGAAGGGATACGCAGTATTTT.

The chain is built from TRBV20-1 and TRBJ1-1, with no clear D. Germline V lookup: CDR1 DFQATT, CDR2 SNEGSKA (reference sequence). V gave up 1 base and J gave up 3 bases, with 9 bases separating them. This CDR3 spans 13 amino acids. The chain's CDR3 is CSARAGSDTEAFF. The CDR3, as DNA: TGCAGTGCTAGAGCCGGGTCGGACACTGAAGCTTTCTTT.

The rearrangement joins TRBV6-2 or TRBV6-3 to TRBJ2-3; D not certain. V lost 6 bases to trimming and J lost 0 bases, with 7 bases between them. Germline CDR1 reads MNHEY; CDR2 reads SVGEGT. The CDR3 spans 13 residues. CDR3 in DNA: TGTGCCAGCAGGACAACTAGCACAGATACGCAGTATTTT. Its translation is CASRTTSTDTQYF.

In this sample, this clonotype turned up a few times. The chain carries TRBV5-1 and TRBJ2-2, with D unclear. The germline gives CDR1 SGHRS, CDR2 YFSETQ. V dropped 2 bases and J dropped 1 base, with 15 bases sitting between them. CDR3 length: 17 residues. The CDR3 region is CASSFPATDLNTGELFF. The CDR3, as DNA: TGCGCCAGCAGCTTCCCCGCCACGGATTTGAACACCGGGGAGCTGTTTTTT.

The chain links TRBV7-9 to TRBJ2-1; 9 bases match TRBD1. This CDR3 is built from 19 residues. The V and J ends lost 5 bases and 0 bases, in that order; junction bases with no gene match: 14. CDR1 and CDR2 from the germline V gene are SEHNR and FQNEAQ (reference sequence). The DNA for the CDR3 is TGTGCCAGCAGCCCAGTCCCGGGACAGGGTAGTAGCTCCTACAATGAGCAGTTCTTC. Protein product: CASSPVPGQGSSSYNEQFF.

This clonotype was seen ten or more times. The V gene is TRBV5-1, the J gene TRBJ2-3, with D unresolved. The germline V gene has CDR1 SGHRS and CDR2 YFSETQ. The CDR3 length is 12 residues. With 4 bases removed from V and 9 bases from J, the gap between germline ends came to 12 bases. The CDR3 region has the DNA TGCGCCAGCAGCCGGGTGGGTGACACGCAGTATTTT. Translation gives CASSRVGDTQYF.

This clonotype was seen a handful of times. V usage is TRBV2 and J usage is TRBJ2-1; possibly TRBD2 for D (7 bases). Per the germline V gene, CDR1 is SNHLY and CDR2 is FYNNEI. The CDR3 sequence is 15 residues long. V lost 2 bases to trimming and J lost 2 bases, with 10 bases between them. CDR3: CASSETGGPYNEQFF. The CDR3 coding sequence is TGTGCCAGCAGTGAAACCGGGGGGCCCTACAATGAGCAGTTCTTC. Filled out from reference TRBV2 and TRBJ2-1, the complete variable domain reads EPEVTQTPSHQVTQMGQEVILRCVPISNHLYFYWYRQILGQKVEFLVSFYNNEISEKSEIFDDQFSVERPDGSNFTLKIRSTKLEDSAMYFCASSETGGPYNEQFFGPGTRLTVL.

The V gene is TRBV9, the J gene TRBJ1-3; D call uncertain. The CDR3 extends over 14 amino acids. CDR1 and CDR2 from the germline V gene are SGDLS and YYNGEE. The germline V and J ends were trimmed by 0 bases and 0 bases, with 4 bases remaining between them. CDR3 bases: TGTGCCAGCAGCGTAGCACCCTCTGGAAACACCATATATTTT. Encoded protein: CASSVAPSGNTIYF.

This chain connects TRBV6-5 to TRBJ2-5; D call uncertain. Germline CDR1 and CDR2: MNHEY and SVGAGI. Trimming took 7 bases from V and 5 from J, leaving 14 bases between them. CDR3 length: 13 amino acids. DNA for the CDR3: TGTGCCAGCACCCTCGCCGGTACTGAGACCCAGTACTTC. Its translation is CASTLAGTETQYF.

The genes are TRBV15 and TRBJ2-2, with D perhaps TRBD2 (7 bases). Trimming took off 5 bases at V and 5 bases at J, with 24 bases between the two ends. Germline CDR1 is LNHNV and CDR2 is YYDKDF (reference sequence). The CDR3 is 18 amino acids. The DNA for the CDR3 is TGTGCCACCAGCTCCGGGCGAACACCGGGGAGGGGGACCGGGGAGCTGTTTTTT. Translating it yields CATSSGRTPGRGTGELFF. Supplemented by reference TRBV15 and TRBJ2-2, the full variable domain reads DAMVIQNPRYQVTQFGKPVTLSCSQTLNHNVMYWYQQKSSQAPKLLFHYYDKDFNNEADTPDNFQSRRPNTSFCFLDIRSPGLGDTAMYLCATSSGRTPGRGTGELFFGEGSRLTVL.

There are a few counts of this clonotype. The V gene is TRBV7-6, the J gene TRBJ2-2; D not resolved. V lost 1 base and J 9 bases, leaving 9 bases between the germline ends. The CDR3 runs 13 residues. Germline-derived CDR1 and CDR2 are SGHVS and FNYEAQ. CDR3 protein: CASSLGQNRELFF. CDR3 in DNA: TGTGCCAGCAGCTTAGGCCAGAACCGGGAGCTGTTTTTT.

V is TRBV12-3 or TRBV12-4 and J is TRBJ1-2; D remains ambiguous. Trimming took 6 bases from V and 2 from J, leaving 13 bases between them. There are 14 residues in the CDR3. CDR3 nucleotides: TGTGCCAGCAGATCGGAGGGCCAAAACTATGGCTACACCTTC. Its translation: CASRSEGQNYGYTF.

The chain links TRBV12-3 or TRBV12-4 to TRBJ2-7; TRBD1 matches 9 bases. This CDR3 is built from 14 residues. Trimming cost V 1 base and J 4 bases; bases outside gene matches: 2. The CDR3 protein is CASSLGGTGYEQYF. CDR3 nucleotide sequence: TGTGCCAGCAGTTTAGGGGGGACAGGGTACGAGCAGTACTTC.

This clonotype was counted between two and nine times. CDR3 nucleotides: TGCAGTGCTGGACTAGCGGGGGGGCCTAGTGAGCAGTTCTTC. Protein product: CSAGLAGGPSEQFF. This sequence joins TRBV20-1 and TRBJ2-1; 15 bases match TRBD2. From germline, CDR1 is DFQATT and CDR2 SNEGSKA (reference sequence). The CDR3 has 14 residues. Trimming at V came to 5 bases and at J to 9 bases, leaving 5 bases not matched to a gene.

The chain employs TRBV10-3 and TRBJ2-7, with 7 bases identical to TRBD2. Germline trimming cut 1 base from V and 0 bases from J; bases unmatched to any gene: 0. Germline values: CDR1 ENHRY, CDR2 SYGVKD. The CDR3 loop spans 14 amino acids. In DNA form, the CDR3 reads TGTGCCATCAGTGAGTGGGAGGGCTCCTACGAGCAGTACTTC. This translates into CAISEWEGSYEQYF.

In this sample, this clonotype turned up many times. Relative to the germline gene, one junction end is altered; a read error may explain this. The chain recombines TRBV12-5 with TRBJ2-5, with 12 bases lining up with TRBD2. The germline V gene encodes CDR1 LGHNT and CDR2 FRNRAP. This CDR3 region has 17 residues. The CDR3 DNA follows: TGTGCTAGTGGTCAACTAGCGGGGGGAATAAATGAAGAGAGCCAGTACTTC. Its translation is CASGQLAGGINEESQYF.